The 20 T cell receptor beta chains presented below share a single source sample, sequenced in a study of memory CD8 T cells in hepatitis C reinfection. The time point here: peak reinfection, 3 to 8 weeks after reinfection detection. Sorted cells were sequenced directly ex vivo without any in vitro expansion. The protocol was immunoSEQ multiplex PCR, while the TCRdb copy is restricted to in-frame clones and leaves out a portion. The table records 44,000 or so clones, 70% to 90% of them present only once. Sequenced input: naive CD8+ T cells sorted from blood. The receptors derive from a man younger than 35 with hepatitis C virus infection.

J is TRBJ2-5 and V is TRBV5-6, with 7 positions matching TRBD1. CDR3 length: 16 residues. Germline trimming cut 2 bases from V and 0 bases from J; bases unmatched to any gene: 7. From germline, CDR1 is SGHDT and CDR2 YYEEEE. The CDR3 DNA follows: TGTGCCAGCAGCTTTCCCGCCAGGGGGTACCAAGAGACCCAGTACTTC. Translation: CASSFPARGYQETQYF.

The rearrangement joins TRBV11-2 to TRBJ2-3; the D is unclear. Germline CDR1 SGHAT, CDR2 FQNNGV. The CDR3 runs 14 residues. V lost 0 bases, J lost 4 bases, and 8 bases lay in between. In DNA, the CDR3 is TGTGCCAGCAGCTTAGATCCTCGGGCAGATACGCAGTATTTT. Its translation is CASSLDPRADTQYF.

This chain links TRBV19 with TRBJ2-7; D is possibly TRBD2 (5 bases). Per germline, CDR1 LNHDA and CDR2 SQIVND (reference sequence). CDR3 length: 14 residues. V lost 3 bases and J lost 7, with 16 bases in between. The CDR3 loop is CASSIGPGDIEQYF. The CDR3 DNA reads TGTGCCAGTAGTATCGGGCCCGGGGATATTGAGCAGTACTTC.

The V gene is TRBV6-5, the J gene TRBJ1-1; 8 bases align to TRBD1. Losses at the gene ends were 2 bases for V and 7 bases for J; bases not matched to a gene: 3. The CDR3 contains 13 residues. CDR1 is MNHEY, CDR2 SVGAGI, per germline. CDR3 bases: TGTGCCAGCAGTTACACAGGGGGAGGTGAAGCTTTCTTT. Translation gives CASSYTGGGEAFF.

V usage is TRBV6-1 and J usage is TRBJ2-1, with 8 bases fitting TRBD2. Germline CDR1 MNHNS, CDR2 SASEGT. This CDR3 has 15 amino acids. J gave up 0 bases and V 2 bases, and 0 bases lay outside the gene matches. CDR3 coding DNA: TGTGCCAGCAGTGAACTAGCGGGCTCCTACAATGAGCAGTTCTTC. This gives the protein CASSELAGSYNEQFF.

V gene TRBV5-4 combines with J gene TRBJ2-1; 10 bases fit TRBD2. CDR1 is SGHNT, CDR2 YYREEE, per germline (reference sequence). The J segment lost 6 bases and the V segment lost 5 bases, leaving 8 bases of the junction unmatched. The CDR3 has 15 amino acids. DNA of the CDR3: TGTGCCAGCAGGCCCGGGACTAGCGCTATCAATGAGCAGTTCTTC. Translation gives CASRPGTSAINEQFF.

CDR3 protein: CASRQGPSSYEQYV. Written as DNA, the CDR3 is TGTGCCAGCAGGCAGGGGCCCAGCTCCTACGAGCAGTACGTC. V is TRBV9 and J is TRBJ2-7, with D perhaps matching TRBD1 (6 bases). Germline CDR1 reads SGDLS; CDR2 reads YYNGEE. The CDR3 is made up of 14 amino acids. Trimming removed 5 bases at V and 0 bases at J, with 12 bases between.

J is TRBJ2-3 and V is TRBV5-1; no firm D call. The CDR3 has 13 amino acids. V shed 5 bases and J shed 2 bases, with 9 bases lying between them. Germline CDR1 reads SGHRS; CDR2 reads YFSETQ. CDR3 residues: CASRPGNTDTQYF. CDR3 DNA: TGCGCCAGCAGACCCGGTAACACAGATACGCAGTATTTT.

This clone was seen more than once but under ten times. The genes are TRBV2 and TRBJ1-1; D call uncertain. Germline assignment: CDR1 SNHLY and CDR2 FYNNEI. This CDR3 is built from 14 residues. V shed 3 bases and J shed 5 bases, with 13 bases lying between them. The CDR3 loop reads CASSDGSSVTEAFF. In DNA, the CDR3 is TGTGCCAGCAGTGACGGTTCCTCGGTAACTGAAGCTTTCTTT.

The chain is built from TRBV5-6 and TRBJ1-1; TRBD1 agrees at 9 bases. J gave up 0 bases and V 4 bases, and 4 bases lay outside the gene matches. The germline gives CDR1 SGHDT, CDR2 YYEEEE. The CDR3 consists of 15 residues. The CDR3 DNA reads TGTGCCAGCAGCGGTGACAGGGGGGTGAACACTGAAGCTTTCTTT. This codes for CASSGDRGVNTEAFF. Drawing the rest from reference TRBV5-6 and TRBJ1-1, the complete variable domain is DAGVTQSPTHLIKTRGQQVTLRCSPKSGHDTVSWYQQALGQGPQFIFQYYEEEERQRGNFPDRFSGHQFPNYSSELNVNALLLGDSALYLCASSGDRGVNTEAFFGQGTRLTVV.

This sequence joins TRBV19 and TRBJ2-1; tentatively, D is TRBD2 (6 bases). The CDR3 covers 14 residues. The V and J ends lost 4 bases and 6 bases respectively, with 13 bases between them. Germline CDR1 reads LNHDA; CDR2 reads SQIVND (reference sequence). The CDR3 loop is CASSTTTSLNEQFF. The CDR3 DNA reads as TGTGCCAGTAGTACTACGACTAGTCTCAATGAGCAGTTCTTC.

The rearrangement joins TRBV6-5 to TRBJ2-7; 8 nucleotides line up with TRBD1. The germline CDR1 and CDR2 sequences are MNHEY and SVGAGI. Germline trimming cut 6 bases from V and 4 bases from J; bases unmatched to any gene: 5. The CDR3 totals 13 residues. CDR3: CASRLDRDYEQYF. The CDR3 DNA is TGTGCCAGCAGGCTGGACAGGGATTACGAGCAGTACTTC.

The chain recombines TRBV6-6 with TRBJ1-5; D might be TRBD1 (5 bases). CDR3 length: 16 residues. Germline CDR1 MNHNY, CDR2 SVGAGI (reference sequence). V lost 7 bases to trimming and J lost 0 bases, with 16 bases between them. CDR3 sequence reads: CASIDKGPLSNQPQHF. CDR3 in DNA: TGTGCCAGCATTGACAAGGGGCCCCTTAGCAATCAGCCCCAGCATTTT.

The chain recombines TRBV9 with TRBJ1-3; D is uncertain. Trimming pared 0 bases from V and 3 bases from J, leaving 7 bases between. This CDR3 is 14 amino acids long. In germline, CDR1 is SGDLS, CDR2 YYNGEE. The CDR3 DNA is TGTGCCAGCAGCGTAGACGGGGTTGGAAACACCATATATTTT. This translates into CASSVDGVGNTIYF.

This chain joins TRBV6-1 and TRBJ1-3; a weak D match, TRBD1 (6 bases). In germline, CDR1 is MNHNS, CDR2 SASEGT. This CDR3 contains 15 residues. V was trimmed by 7 bases and J by 3 bases, leaving 16 bases between them. The CDR3 DNA reads as TGTGCCAGCACCTCGGGACAATTCGATGGAAACACCATATATTTT. The encoded protein is CASTSGQFDGNTIYF.

This clone is a singleton in its sample. The rearrangement links TRBV7-6 to TRBJ2-2, with 9 bases identical to TRBD1. The CDR3 totals 17 residues. Germline V CDR1 and CDR2: SGHVS, FNYEAQ. The V segment lost 1 base and the J segment 7 bases; nucleotides outside the gene matches: 10. This chain's CDR3 is CASSLGGQGKQGGELFF. Written as DNA, the CDR3 is TGTGCCAGCAGCTTAGGAGGACAGGGGAAACAGGGCGGGGAGCTGTTTTTT.

The chain links TRBV7-2 to TRBJ2-1; 9 nucleotides agree with TRBD1. Germline V gives CDR1 SGHTA, CDR2 FQGNSA. Unmatched junction bases numbered 5, after V lost 2 bases and J lost 6 bases. There are 15 residues in the CDR3. CDR3 bases: TGTGCCAGCAGCTTAACAGGGGGCAGGTTCAATGAGCAGTTCTTC. It specifies CASSLTGGRFNEQFF.

The chain uses TRBV15 and TRBJ2-5, with D perhaps TRBD1 (5 bases). Germline values: CDR1 LNHNV, CDR2 YYDKDF (reference sequence). The length of the CDR3 is 12 residues. Deletions cut 0 bases from V and 13 bases from J, with 12 bases between. CDR3 in amino acids: CATSRDHGALYF. CDR3 nucleotide sequence: TGTGCCACCAGCAGAGATCATGGGGCATTGTACTTC.

The chain carries TRBV9 and TRBJ1-5, with D tentatively TRBD1 (5 bases). CDR3 size: 12 residues. Germline CDR1 and CDR2: SGDLS and YYNGEE. The V end lost 7 bases, the J end lost 4 bases, and 9 bases lay between the germline ends. The CDR3 loop reads CASGGVNQPQHF. The CDR3 DNA follows: TGTGCCAGCGGGGGGGTGAATCAGCCCCAGCATTTT.

The chain uses TRBV19 and TRBJ1-1; no reliable D call. CDR3 size: 12 residues. The germline CDR1 and CDR2 sequences are LNHDA and SQIVND (reference sequence). V shed 3 bases and J shed 5 bases, with 7 bases lying between them. CDR3 loop: CASSIGETEAFF. The DNA for the CDR3 is TGTGCCAGTAGTATTGGAGAAACTGAAGCTTTCTTT.